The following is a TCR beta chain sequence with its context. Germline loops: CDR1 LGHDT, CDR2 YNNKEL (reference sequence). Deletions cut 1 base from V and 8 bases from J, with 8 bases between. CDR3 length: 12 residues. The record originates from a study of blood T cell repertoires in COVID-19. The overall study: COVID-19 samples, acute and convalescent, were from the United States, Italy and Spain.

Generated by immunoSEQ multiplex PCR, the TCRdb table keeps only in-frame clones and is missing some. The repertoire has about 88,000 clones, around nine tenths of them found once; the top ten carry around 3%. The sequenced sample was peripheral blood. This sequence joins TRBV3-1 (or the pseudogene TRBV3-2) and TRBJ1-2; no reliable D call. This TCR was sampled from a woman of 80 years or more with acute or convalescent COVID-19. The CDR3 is CASSQGGVGYTF. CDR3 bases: TGTGCCAGCAGCCAAGGCGGGGTCGGCTACACCTTC.